This TCR beta chain was profiled in a study of shared clonotypes between healthy human individuals. Study-wide background: Three plates each covered CD4 naive and memory; CD8 naive two, CD8 memory one.

Trimming shortened V by 1 base and J by 3 bases, and 13 bases separated the two germline ends. Germline CDR1 and CDR2: MNHNS and SASEGT. The CDR3 runs to 16 residues. Every subset had its genomic DNA shared out evenly among several immunoSEQ plates. Clones were sequenced by immunoSEQ multiplex PCR, and TCRdb holds only the in-frame ones, with some missing. The data show 730,000 or so clones, with 72% seen just once and 1.8% held by the top ten. Both subsets, CD45RA+ naive and CD45RA-negative memory, were split from the CD4+ cells. Material for sequencing was memory CD4+ T cells sorted from blood. Regarding subset: CD45RA-negative fraction. The chain links TRBV6-1 to TRBJ2-4; TRBD1 or TRBD2 may be the D gene (5 bases each). The TCR was taken from a woman in her 30s in good health. CDR3 bases: TGTGCCAGCAGTGAAGGGGGGAATACCCTCAAAAACATTCAGTACTTC. This encodes CASSEGGNTLKNIQYF.